In this sample, the clone carrying this T cell receptor beta chain turned up a few times. Its target is not known. The data are from a study of T cell repertoires in cytomegalovirus infection. At the level of the study: Well-studied HLA-B-restricted CMV epitopes were used in the study alongside recently identified HLA-C-restricted ones. Public TCR beta signatures provided an indication of both CMV infection and a matching HLA type. Study-wide results and caveats: What dominated the ex vivo response were HLA-C-restricted CMV-specific TCR beta clonotypes. People with CMV and the relevant HLA were identified by cumulative public TCR beta family frequency.

TCRdb passed the reads through MiXCR, listing each CDR3 protein once. The profile shows more than 300,000 distinct CDR3 sequences, around a third of them singletons. Germline assignment: CDR1 MDHEN and CDR2 SYDVKM. CDR3 length equals 12 residues. The V and J ends lost 5 bases and 6 bases, in that order; junction bases with no gene match: 2. The chain is built from TRBV28 and TRBJ1-2; 8 bases map to TRBD1. The TCR sequence derives from a human donor in good health (CMV status not recorded). Some clones in this sample may be carry-over from other donors' samples. The sample was cultured PBMCs, taken from culture after CMV antigen stimulation. The CDR3 DNA is TGTGCCAGCAGTCAGACAGGGGATGGCTACACCTTC. Translating it yields CASSQTGDGYTF.